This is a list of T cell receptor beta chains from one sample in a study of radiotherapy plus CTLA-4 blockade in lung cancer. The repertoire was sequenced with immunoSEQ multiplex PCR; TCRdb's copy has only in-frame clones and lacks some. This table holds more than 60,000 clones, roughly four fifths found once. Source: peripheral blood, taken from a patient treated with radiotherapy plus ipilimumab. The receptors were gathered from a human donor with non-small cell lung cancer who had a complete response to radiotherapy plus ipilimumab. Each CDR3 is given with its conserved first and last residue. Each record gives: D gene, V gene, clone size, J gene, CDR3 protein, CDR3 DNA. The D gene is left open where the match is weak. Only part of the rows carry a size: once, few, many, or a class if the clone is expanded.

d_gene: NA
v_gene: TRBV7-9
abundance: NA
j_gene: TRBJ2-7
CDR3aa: CASTPRGVSYEQYF
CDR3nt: TGTGCCAGCACCCCCCGGGGAGTCTCCTACGAGCAGTACTTC

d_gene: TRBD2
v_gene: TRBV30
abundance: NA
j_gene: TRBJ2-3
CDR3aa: CAWSVRSAGGTDTQYF
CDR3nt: TGTGCCTGGAGTGTACGGTCGGCGGGGGGCACAGATACGCAGTATTTT

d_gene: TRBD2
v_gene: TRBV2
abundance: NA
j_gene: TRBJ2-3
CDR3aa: CASRRASGISTDTQYF
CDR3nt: TGTGCCAGCAGGCGGGCTAGCGGCATCAGCACAGATACGCAGTATTTT

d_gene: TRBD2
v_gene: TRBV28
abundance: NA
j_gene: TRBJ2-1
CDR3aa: CASSFTPGLAHNEQFF
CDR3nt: TGTGCCAGCAGTTTTACCCCGGGACTAGCGCACAATGAGCAGTTCTTC

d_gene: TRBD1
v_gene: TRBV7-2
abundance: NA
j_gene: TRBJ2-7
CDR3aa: CASSIGTGPTYEQYF
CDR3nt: TGTGCCAGCAGCATAGGGACAGGGCCGACTTACGAGCAGTACTTC

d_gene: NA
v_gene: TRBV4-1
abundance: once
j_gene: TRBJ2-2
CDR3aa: CASSQLVYTGELFF
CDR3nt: TGCGCCAGCAGCCAATTAGTATACACCGGGGAGCTGTTTTTT

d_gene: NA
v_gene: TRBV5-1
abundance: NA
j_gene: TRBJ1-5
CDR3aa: CASSFSGLEQPQHF
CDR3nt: TGCGCCAGCAGCTTTTCAGGGCTGGAGCAGCCCCAGCATTTT

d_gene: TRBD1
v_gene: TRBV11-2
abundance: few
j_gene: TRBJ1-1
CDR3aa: CASSFPRGQGAGTEAFF
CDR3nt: TGTGCCAGCAGCTTCCCTCGGGGACAGGGGGCCGGCACTGAAGCTTTCTTT

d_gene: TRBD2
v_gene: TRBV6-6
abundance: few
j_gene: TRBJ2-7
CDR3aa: CASSSLAGGPSEQYF
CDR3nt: TGTGCCAGCAGTTCCTTAGCGGGAGGGCCAAGCGAGCAGTACTTC

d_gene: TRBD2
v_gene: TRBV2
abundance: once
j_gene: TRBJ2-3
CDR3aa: CASSVVSGRDTQYF
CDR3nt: TGTGCCAGCAGTGTAGTTAGCGGGAGAGACACGCAGTATTTT

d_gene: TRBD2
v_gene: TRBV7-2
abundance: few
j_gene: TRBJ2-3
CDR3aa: CASSPRTSGRPDTQYF
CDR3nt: TGTGCCAGCAGCCCACGGACTAGCGGGCGCCCAGATACGCAGTATTTT

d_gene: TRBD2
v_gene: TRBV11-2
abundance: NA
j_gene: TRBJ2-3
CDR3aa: CASSLALLAGGSSTDTQYF
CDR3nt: TGTGCCAGCAGCTTAGCCCTACTAGCGGGAGGTTCTAGCACAGATACGCAGTATTTT

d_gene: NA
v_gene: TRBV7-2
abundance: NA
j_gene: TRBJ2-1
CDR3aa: CASSEYNEQFF
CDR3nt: TGTGCCAGCAGCGAGTACAATGAGCAGTTCTTC

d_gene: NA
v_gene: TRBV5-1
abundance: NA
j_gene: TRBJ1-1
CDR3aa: CASSLYMADKAFF
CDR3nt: TGCGCCAGCAGCTTGTACATGGCGGACAAAGCTTTCTTT

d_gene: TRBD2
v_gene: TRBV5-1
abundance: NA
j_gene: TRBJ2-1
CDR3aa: CASRGGLAHYNEQFF
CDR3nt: TGCGCCAGCAGGGGGGGACTAGCGCATTACAATGAGCAGTTCTTC

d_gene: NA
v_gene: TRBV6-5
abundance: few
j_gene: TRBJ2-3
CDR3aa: CASRLADTQYF
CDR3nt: TGTGCCAGCAGACTCGCAGATACGCAGTATTTT

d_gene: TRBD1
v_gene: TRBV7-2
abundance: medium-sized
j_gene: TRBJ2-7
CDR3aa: CASSPGQGGKQYF
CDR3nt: TGTGCCAGCAGCCCAGGACAGGGGGGTAAGCAGTACTTC

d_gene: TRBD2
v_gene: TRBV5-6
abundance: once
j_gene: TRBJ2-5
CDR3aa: CASRLGTNQETQYF
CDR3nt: TGTGCCAGCAGATTAGGGACTAACCAAGAGACCCAGTACTTC

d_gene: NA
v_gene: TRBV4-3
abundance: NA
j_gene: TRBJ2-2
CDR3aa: CASSHSGELFF
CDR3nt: TGCGCCAGCAGCCATTCTGGGGAGCTGTTTTTT

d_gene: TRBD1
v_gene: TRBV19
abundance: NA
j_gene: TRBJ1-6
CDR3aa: CASSIDRGDRGSPLHF
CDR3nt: TGTGCCAGTAGTATAGACCGCGGGGACAGAGGATCACCCCTCCACTTT

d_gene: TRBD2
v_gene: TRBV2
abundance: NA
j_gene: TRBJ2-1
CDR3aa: CASREREASYNEQFF
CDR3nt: TGTGCCAGCAGAGAGCGGGAGGCTTCCTACAATGAGCAGTTCTTC

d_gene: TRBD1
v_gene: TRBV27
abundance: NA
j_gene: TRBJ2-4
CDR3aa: CASSSGTGAGGVVDIQYF
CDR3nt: TGTGCCAGCAGCTCTGGGACCGGGGCAGGGGGAGTGGTGGACATTCAGTACTTC

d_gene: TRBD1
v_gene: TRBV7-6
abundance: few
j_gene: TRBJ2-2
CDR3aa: CASSNTGDTGELFF
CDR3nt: TGTGCCAGCAGTAACACAGGGGACACCGGGGAGCTGTTTTTT

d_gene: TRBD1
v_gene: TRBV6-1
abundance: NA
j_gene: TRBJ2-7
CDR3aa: CASSYWDRGYEQYF
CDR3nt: TGTGCCAGCAGTTATTGGGACAGGGGCTACGAGCAGTACTTC

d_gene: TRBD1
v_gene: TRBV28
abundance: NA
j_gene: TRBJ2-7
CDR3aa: CASSFFAGQGYEQYF
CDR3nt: TGTGCCAGCAGTTTTTTCGCGGGACAGGGCTACGAGCAGTACTTC

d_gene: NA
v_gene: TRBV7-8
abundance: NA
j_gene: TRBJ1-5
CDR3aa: CASTTRGGIAQPQHF
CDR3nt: TGTGCCAGCACCACAAGGGGGGGGATCGCTCAGCCCCAGCATTTT

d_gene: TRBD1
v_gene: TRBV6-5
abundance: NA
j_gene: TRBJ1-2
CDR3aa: CASSLTGGVAHGYTF
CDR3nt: TGTGCCAGCAGTCTTACAGGGGGGGTAGCCCATGGCTACACCTTC

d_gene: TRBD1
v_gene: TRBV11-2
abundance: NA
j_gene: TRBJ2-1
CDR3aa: CASSWGQYNEQFF
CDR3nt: TGTGCCAGCAGCTGGGGACAGTACAATGAGCAGTTCTTC

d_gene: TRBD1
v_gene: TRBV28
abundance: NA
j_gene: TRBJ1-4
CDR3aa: CASSLSFGTGGNEKLFF
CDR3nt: TGTGCCAGCAGTTTATCGTTCGGGACAGGGGGAAATGAAAAACTGTTTTTT

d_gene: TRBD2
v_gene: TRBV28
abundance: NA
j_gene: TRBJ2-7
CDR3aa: CASSRGLAGDYEQYF
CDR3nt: TGTGCCAGCAGCCGAGGACTAGCGGGAGACTACGAGCAGTACTTC

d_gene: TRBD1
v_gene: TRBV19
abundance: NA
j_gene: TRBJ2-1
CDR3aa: CASSTQGANEQFF
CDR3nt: TGTGCCAGTAGTACCCAGGGGGCCAATGAGCAGTTCTTC

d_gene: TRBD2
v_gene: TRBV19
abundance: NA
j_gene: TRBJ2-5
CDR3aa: CASSIDATGLAGGQETQYF
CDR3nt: TGTGCCAGTAGTATAGACGCCACGGGACTAGCGGGGGGCCAAGAGACCCAGTACTTC

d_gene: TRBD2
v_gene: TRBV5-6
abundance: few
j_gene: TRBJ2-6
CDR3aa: CASSFAGAGANVLTF
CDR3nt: TGTGCCAGCAGCTTTGCGGGGGCTGGGGCCAACGTCCTGACTTTC

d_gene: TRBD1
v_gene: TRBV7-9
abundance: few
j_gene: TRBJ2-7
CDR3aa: CASSPGQGHPGNEQYF
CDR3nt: TGTGCCAGCAGCCCAGGACAGGGACACCCAGGGAACGAGCAGTACTTC

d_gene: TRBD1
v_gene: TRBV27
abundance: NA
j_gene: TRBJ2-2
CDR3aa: CASTNRGRNTGELFF
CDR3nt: TGTGCCAGCACAAACAGGGGTCGGAACACCGGGGAGCTGTTTTTT

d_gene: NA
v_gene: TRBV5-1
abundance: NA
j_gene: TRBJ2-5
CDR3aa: CASSLVAGHQETQYF
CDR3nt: TGCGCCAGCAGCTTGGTGGCAGGGCACCAAGAGACCCAGTACTTC

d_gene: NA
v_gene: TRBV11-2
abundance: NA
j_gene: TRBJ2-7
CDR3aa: CASSLDQGSYEQYF
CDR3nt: TGTGCCAGCAGCTTAGATCAGGGCAGCTACGAGCAGTACTTC

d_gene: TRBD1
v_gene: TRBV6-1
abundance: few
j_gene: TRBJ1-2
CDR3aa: CASRPTGGHGYTF
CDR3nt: TGTGCCAGCAGACCCACAGGGGGCCATGGCTACACCTTC

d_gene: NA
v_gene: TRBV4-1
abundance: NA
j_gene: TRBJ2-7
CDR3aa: CASSQVPGESYEQYF
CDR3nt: TGCGCCAGCAGCCAAGTTCCAGGGGAATCCTACGAGCAGTACTTC

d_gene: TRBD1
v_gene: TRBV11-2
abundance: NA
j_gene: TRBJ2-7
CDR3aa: CASSPGQGKTYEQYF
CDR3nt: TGTGCCAGCAGTCCGGGACAGGGCAAAACCTACGAGCAGTACTTC

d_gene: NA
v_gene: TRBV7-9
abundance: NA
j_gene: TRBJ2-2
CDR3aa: CASSPLNTGELFF
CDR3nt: TGTGCCAGCAGCCCTTTGAACACCGGGGAGCTGTTTTTT

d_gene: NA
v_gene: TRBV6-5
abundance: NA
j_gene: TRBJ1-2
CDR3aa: CASSYHRGRSYGYTF
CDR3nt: TGTGCCAGCAGTTACCACCGTGGCAGGTCCTATGGCTACACCTTC

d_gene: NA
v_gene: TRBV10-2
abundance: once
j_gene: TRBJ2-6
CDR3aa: CASSAAGFGANVLTF
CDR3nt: TGCGCCAGCAGTGCGGCGGGTTTCGGGGCCAACGTCCTGACTTTC

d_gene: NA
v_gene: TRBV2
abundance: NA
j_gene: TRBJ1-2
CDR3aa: CASSERERDFKGYTF
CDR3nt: TGTGCCAGCAGTGAACGAGAGCGGGACTTTAAGGGCTACACCTTC

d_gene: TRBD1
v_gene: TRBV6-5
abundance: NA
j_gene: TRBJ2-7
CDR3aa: CASSDRGVGSYEQYF
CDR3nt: TGTGCCAGCAGCGACAGGGGGGTCGGCTCCTACGAGCAGTACTTC

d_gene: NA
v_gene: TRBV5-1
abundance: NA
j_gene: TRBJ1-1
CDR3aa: CASSFEGAEAFF
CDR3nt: TGCGCCAGCAGCTTCGAGGGTGCTGAAGCTTTCTTT

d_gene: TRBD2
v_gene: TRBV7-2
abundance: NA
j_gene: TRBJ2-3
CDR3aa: CASSFGTSGVAQYF
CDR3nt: TGTGCTAGCAGCTTCGGGACTAGCGGGGTAGCGCAGTATTTT

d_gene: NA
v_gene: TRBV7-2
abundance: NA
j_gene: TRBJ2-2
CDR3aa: CASSLWSTGELFF
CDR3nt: TGTGCCAGCAGCCTTTGGAGCACCGGGGAGCTGTTTTTT

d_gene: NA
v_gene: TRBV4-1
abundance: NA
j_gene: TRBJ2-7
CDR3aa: CASSQDRGILSYEQYF
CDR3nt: TGCGCCAGCAGCCAAGATAGGGGCATTCTTTCCTACGAGCAGTACTTC

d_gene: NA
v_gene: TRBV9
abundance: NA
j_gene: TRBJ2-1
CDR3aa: CASSVAGLSNEQFF
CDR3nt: TGTGCCAGCAGCGTAGCAGGGCTTTCCAATGAGCAGTTCTTC

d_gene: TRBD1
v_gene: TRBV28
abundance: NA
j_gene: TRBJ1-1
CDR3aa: CASSTIGQGYRTEAFF
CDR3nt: TGTGCCAGCAGTACGATCGGACAGGGGTATCGCACTGAAGCTTTCTTT

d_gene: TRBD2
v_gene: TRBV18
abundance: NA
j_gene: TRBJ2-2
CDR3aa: CASSQLRSSGSYTGELFF
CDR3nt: TGTGCCAGCTCACAACTAAGATCTAGCGGGAGTTACACCGGGGAGCTGTTTTTT

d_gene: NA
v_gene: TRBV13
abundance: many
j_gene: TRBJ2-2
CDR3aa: CASSTNLAGANTGELFF
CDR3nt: TGTGCCAGCAGCACAAACCTGGCAGGGGCGAACACCGGGGAGCTGTTTTTT

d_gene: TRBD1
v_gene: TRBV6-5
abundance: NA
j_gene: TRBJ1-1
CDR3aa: CASSYETGTYTEAFF
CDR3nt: TGTGCCAGCAGTTACGAGACAGGGACTTACACTGAAGCTTTCTTT

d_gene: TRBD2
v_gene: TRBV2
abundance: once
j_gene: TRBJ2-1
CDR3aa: CASSEERGRNNEQFF
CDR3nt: TGTGCCAGCAGTGAAGAGCGGGGGCGAAACAATGAGCAGTTCTTC

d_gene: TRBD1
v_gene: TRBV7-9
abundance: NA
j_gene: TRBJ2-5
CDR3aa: CASSPFRGFGRGGETQYF
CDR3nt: TGTGCCAGCAGCCCCTTCAGGGGGTTCGGCCGCGGAGGAGAGACCCAGTACTTC

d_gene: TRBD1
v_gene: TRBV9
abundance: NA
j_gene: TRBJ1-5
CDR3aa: CASSSRGTDQPQHF
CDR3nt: TGTGCCAGCAGCTCCAGGGGGACCGATCAGCCCCAGCATTTT